The entry below describes one T cell receptor (beta chain). The source of the sample is a study of blood T cell repertoires in COVID-19. Study-wide background: The United States, Italy and Spain provided the acute and convalescent COVID-19 samples. Sources were T cells, B-cell-depleted T cells, or PBMCs; the material itself was cDNA or gDNA.

V lost 2 bases, J lost 3 bases, and 6 bases stayed unmatched. The CDR3 is made up of 15 amino acids. CDR1 and CDR2 from the germline V gene are MGHRA and YSYEKL. Source study methods: Nucleated cell counts were estimated from reference gene primer amplification. Only in-frame clones appear in the TCRdb table, and some are missing; sequencing was by immunoSEQ multiplex PCR. The V and J calls and the clone size are those of that table, but D and trimming were determined from the DNA. The data show 200,000 to 250,000 clones, 89% seen once. Sequences were obtained from peripheral blood. V is TRBV4-1 and J is TRBJ1-1, with 7 bases lining up with TRBD1. The clonotype comes from a man aged 55 to 69 who had recovered from COVID-19. The CDR3: CASSQMDRMDTEAFF. CDR3 bases: TGCGCCAGCAGCCAAATGGACAGGATGGACACTGAAGCTTTCTTT.